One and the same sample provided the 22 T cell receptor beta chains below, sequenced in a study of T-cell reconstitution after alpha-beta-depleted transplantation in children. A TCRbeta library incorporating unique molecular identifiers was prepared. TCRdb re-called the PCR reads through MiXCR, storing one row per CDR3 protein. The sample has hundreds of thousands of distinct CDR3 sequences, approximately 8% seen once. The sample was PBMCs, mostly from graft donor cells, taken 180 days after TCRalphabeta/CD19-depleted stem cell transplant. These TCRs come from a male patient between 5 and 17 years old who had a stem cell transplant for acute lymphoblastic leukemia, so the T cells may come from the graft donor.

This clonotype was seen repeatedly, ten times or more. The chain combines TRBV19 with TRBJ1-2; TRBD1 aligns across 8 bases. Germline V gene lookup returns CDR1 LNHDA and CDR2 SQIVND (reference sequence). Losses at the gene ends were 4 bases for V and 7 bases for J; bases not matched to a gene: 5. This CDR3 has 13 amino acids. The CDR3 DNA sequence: TGTGCCAGTAGTAGGACAGGGAGACTTGGCTACACCTTC. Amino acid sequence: CASSRTGRLGYTF.

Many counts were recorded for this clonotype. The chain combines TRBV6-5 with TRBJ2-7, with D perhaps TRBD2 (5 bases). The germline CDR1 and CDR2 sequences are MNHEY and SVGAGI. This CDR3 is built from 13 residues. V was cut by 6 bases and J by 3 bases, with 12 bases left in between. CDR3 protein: CASSGEGLYEQYF. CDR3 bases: TGTGCCAGCAGCGGGGAAGGTCTCTACGAGCAGTACTTC.

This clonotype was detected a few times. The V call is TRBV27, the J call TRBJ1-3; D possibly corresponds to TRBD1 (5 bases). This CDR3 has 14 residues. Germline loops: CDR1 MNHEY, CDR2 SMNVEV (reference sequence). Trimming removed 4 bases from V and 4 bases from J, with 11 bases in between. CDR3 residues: CASSSAGRGNTIYF. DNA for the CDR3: TGTGCCAGCAGTTCAGCAGGGAGGGGAAACACCATATATTTT.

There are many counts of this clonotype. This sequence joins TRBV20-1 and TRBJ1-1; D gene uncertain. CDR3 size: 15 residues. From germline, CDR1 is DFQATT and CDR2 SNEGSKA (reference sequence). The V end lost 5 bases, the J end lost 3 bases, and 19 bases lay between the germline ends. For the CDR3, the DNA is TGCAGTGCTCCCGGGTCCTTCTCTAGGGACACTGAAGCTTTCTTT. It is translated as CSAPGSFSRDTEAFF.

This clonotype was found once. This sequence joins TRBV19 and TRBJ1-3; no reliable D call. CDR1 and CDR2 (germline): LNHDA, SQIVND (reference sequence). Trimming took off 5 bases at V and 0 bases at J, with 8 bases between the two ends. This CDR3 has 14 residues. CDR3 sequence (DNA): TGTGCCAGTAGTGTTCAGTTCTCTGGAAACACCATATATTTT. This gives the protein CASSVQFSGNTIYF.

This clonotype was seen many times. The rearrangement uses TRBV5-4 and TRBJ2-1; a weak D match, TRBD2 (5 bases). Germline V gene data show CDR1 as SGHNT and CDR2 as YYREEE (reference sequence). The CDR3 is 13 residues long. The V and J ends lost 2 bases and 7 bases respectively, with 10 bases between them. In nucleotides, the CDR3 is TGTGCCAGCAGCTTCCCGGGGTCGAATGAGCAGTTCTTC. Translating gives CASSFPGSNEQFF.

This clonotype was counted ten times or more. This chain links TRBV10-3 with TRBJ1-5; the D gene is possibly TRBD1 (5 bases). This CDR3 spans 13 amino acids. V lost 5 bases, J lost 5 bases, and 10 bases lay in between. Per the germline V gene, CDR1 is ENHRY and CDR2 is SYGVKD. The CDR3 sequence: CAISMEGHQPQHF. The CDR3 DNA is TGTGCCATCAGTATGGAGGGACATCAGCCCCAGCATTTT.

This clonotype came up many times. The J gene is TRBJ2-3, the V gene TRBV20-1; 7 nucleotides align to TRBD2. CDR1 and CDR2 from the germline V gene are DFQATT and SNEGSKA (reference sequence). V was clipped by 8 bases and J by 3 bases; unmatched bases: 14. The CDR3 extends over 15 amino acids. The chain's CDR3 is CSSSWRGIRTDTQYF. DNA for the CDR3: TGCAGTTCTTCCTGGCGGGGGATTAGGACAGATACGCAGTATTTT.

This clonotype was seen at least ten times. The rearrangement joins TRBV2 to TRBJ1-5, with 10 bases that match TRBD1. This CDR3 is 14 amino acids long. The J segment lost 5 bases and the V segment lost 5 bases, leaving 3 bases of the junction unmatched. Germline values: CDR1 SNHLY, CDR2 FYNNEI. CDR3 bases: TGTGCCAGCAGTCAGACAGGGGGCGATCAGCCCCAGCATTTT. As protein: CASSQTGGDQPQHF.

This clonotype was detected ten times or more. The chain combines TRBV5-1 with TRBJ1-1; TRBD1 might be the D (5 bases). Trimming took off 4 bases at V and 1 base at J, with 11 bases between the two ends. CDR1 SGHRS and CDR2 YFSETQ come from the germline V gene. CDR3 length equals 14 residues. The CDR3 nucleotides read TGCGCCAGCAGCGACGGGACGGCGAACACTGAAGCTTTCTTT. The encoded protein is CASSDGTANTEAFF. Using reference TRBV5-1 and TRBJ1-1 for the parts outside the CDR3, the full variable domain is KAGVTQTPRYLIKTRGQQVTLSCSPISGHRSVSWYQQTPGQGLQFLFEYFSETQRNKGNFPGRFSGRQFSNSRSEMNVSTLELGDSALYLCASSDGTANTEAFFGQGTRLTVV.

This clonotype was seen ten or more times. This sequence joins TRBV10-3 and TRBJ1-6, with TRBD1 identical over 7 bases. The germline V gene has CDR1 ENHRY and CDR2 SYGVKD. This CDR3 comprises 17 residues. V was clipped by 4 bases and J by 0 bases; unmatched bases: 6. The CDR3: CAISGQGLSSYNSPLHF. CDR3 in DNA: TGTGCCATCAGTGGACAGGGTCTAAGCTCCTATAATTCACCCCTCCACTTT.

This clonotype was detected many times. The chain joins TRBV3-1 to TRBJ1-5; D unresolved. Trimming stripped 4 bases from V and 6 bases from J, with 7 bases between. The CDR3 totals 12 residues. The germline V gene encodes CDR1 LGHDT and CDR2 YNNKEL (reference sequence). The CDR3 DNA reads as TGTGCCAGCAGCCTAGTTGGTCAGCCCCAGCATTTT. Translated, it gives CASSLVGQPQHF.

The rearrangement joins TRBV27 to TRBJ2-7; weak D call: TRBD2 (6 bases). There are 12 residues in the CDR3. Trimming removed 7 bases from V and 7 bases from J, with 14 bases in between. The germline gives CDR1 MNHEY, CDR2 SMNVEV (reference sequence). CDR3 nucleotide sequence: TGTGCCAGCATAGGAGGGCTGGGGGAGCAGTACTTC. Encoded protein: CASIGGLGEQYF.

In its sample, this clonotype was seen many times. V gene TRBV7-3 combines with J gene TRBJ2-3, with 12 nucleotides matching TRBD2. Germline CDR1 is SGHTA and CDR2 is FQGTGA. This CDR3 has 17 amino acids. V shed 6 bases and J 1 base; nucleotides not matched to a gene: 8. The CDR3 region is CASSPFGTSGRTDTQYF. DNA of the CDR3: TGTGCCAGCAGTCCCTTTGGGACTAGCGGGCGCACAGATACGCAGTATTTT.

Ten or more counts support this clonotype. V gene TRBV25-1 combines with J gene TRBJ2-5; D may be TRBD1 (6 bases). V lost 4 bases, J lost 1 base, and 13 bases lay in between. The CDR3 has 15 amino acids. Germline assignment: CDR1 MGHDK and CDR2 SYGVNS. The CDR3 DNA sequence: TGTGCCAGCAGTGCCCTCGGGACACCCCAAGAGACCCAGTACTTC. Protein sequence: CASSALGTPQETQYF.

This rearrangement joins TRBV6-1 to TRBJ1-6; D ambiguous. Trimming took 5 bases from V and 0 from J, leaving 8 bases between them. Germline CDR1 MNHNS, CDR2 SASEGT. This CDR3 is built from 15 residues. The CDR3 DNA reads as TGTGCCAGCAGTCGCCGGGGCTCCTATAATTCACCCCTCCACTTT. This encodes CASSRRGSYNSPLHF.

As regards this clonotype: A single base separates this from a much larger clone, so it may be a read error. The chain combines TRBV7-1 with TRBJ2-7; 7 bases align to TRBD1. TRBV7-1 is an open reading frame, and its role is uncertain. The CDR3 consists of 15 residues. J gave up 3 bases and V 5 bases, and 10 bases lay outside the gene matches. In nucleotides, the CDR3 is TGTGCCAGCAGCCCTAGGGGGACAGTTTACTACGAGCAGTACTTC. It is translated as CASSPRGTVYYEQYF.

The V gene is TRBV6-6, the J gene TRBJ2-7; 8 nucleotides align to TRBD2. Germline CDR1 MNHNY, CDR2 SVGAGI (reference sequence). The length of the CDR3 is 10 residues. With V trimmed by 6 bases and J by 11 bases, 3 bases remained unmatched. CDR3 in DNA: TGTGCCAGCAGCCGCGGGGGGAAGTACTTC. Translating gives CASSRGGKYF.

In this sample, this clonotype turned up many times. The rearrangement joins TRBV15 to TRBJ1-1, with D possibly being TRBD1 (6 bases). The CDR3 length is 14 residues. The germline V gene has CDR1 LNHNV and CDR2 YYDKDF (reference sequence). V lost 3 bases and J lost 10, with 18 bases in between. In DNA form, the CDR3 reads TGTGCCACCAGCAGCTACCAACAGGGATCTTTAGCTTTCTTT. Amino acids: CATSSYQQGSLAFF.

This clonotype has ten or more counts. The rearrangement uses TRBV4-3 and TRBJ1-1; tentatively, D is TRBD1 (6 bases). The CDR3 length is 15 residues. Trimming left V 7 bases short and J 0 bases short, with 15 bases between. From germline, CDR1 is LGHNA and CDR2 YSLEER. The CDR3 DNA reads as TGCGCCAGCACACCAGGGGTGGCCATGAACACTGAAGCTTTCTTT. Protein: CASTPGVAMNTEAFF.

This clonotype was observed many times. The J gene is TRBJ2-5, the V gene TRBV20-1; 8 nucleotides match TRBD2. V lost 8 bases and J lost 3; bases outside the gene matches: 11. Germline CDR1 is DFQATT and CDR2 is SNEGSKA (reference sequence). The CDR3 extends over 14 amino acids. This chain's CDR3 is CSFGGGLGKETQYF. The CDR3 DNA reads TGCAGTTTCGGGGGGGGACTAGGTAAAGAGACCCAGTACTTC.

CDR3 sequence reads: CASSGVYEQYF. CDR3 nucleotides: TGCGCCAGCAGTGGCGTATACGAGCAGTACTTC. The genes are TRBV10-1 and TRBJ2-7; D is ambiguous. This CDR3 region has 11 residues. V gave up 4 bases and J gave up 4 bases, with 5 bases separating them. Germline V gene lookup returns CDR1 WNHNN and CDR2 SYGVQD (reference sequence).